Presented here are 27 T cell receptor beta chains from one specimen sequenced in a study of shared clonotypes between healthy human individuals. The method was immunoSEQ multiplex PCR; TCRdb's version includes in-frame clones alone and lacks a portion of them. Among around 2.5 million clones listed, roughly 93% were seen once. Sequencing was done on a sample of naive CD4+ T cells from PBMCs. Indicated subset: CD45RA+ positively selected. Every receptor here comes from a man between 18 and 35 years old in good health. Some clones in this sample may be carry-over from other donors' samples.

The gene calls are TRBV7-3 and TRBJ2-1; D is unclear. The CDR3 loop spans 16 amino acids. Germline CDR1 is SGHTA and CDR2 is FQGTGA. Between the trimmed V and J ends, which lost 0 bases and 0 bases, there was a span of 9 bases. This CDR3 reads CASSLTSLSSYNEQFF. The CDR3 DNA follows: TGTGCCAGCAGCTTAACTAGCTTAAGCTCCTACAATGAGCAGTTCTTC.

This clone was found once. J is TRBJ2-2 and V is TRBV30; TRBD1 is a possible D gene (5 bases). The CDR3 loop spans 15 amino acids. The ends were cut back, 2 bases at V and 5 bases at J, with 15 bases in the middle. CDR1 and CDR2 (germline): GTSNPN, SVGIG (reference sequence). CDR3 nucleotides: TGTGCCTGGAGTAGCAAAGGGGCTGGGACCGGGGAGCTGTTTTTT. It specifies CAWSSKGAGTGELFF.

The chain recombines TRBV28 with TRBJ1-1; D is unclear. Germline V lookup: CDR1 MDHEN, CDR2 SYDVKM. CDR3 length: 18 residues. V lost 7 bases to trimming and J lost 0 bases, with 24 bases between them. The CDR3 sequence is CASNTMAWQNLLNTEAFF. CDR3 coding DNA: TGTGCCAGCAACACTATGGCGTGGCAGAACCTATTGAACACTGAAGCTTTCTTT.

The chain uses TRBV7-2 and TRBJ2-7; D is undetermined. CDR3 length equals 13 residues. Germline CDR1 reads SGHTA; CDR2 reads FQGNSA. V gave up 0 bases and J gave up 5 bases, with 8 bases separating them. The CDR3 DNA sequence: TGTGCCAGCAGCTTAGCTCGGATCGACGAGCAGTACTTC. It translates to CASSLARIDEQYF. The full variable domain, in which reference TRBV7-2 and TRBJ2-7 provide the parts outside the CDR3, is GAGVSQSPSNKVTEKGKDVELRCDPISGHTALYWYRQSLGQGLEFLIYFQGNSAPDKSGLPSDRFSAERTGGSVSTLTIQRTQQEDSAVYLCASSLARIDEQYFGPGTRLTVT.

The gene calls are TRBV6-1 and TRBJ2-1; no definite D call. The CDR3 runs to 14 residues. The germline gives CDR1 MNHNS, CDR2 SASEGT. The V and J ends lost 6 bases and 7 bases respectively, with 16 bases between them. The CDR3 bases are TGTGCCAGCAGCGGGCTCCAAACCCGGAATGAGCAGTTCTTC. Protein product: CASSGLQTRNEQFF.

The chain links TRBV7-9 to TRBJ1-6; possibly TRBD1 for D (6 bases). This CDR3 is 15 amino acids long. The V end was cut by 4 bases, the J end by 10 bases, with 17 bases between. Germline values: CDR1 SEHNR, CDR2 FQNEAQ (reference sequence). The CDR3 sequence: CASSSMNTGNSPLHF. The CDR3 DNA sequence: TGTGCCAGCAGCTCAATGAACACAGGGAACTCACCCCTCCACTTT.

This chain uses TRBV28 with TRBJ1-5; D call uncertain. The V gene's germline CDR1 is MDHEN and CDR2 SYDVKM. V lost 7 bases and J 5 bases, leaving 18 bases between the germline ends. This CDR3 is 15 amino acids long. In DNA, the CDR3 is TGTGCCAGCAATTCTGAAATCCCAGGTCATCAGCCCCAGCATTTT. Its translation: CASNSEIPGHQPQHF. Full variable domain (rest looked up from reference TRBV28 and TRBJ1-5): DVKVTQSSRYLVKRTGEKVFLECVQDMDHENMFWYRQDPGLGLRLIYFSYDVKMKEKGDIPEGYSVSREKKERFSLILESASTNQTSMYLCASNSEIPGHQPQHFGDGTRLSIL.

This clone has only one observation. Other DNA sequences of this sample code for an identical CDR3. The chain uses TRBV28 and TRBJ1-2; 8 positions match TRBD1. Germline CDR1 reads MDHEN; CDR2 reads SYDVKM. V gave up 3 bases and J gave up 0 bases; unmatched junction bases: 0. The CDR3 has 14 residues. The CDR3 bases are TGTGCCAGCAGTTTGACAGGGGCTAACTATGGCTACACCTTC. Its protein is CASSLTGANYGYTF.

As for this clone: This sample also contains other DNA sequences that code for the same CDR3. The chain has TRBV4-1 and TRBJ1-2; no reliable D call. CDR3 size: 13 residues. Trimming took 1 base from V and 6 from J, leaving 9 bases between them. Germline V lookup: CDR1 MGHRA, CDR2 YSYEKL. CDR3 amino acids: CASSQARGDGYTF. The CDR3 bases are TGCGCCAGCAGCCAAGCTCGCGGAGATGGCTACACCTTC.

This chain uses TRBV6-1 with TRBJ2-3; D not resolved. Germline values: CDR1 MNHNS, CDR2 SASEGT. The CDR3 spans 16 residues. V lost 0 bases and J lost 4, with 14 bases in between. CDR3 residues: CASSEAFNMGPDTQYF. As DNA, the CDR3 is TGTGCCAGCAGTGAAGCTTTCAATATGGGCCCAGATACGCAGTATTTT.

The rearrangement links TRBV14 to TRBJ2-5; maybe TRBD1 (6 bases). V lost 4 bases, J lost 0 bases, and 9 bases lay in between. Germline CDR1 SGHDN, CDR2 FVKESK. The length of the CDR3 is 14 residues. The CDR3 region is CASSLHRDQETQYF. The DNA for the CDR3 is TGTGCCAGCAGCCTCCACAGGGACCAAGAGACCCAGTACTTC.

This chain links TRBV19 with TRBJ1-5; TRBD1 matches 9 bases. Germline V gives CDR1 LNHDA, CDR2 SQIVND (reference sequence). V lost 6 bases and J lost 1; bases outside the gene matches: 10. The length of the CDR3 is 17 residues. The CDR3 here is CASSAGTGTVSNQPQHF. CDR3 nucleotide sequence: TGTGCCAGTAGCGCCGGGACAGGGACCGTCAGCAATCAGCCCCAGCATTTT.

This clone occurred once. CDR3 loop: CASSPERGGSNEQFF. DNA for the CDR3: TGTGCCAGCAGCCCCGAGAGGGGCGGGAGCAATGAGCAGTTCTTC. The chain links TRBV7-3 to TRBJ2-1; the match to TRBD2 covers 7 bases. The CDR3 has 15 residues. J lost 6 bases, V lost 5 bases, and 10 bases had no gene match. Germline CDR1 is SGHTA and CDR2 is FQGTGA.

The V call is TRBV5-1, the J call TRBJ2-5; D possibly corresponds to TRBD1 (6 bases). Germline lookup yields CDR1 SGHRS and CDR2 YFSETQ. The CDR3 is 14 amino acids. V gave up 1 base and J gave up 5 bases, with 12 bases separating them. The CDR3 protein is CASSLSGVGETQYF. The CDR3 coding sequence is TGCGCCAGCAGCTTGTCAGGGGTGGGGGAGACCCAGTACTTC.

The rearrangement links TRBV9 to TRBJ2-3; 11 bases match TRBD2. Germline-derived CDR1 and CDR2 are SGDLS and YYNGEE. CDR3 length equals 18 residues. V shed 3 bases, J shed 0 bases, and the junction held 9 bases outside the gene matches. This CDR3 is CASSARKTSGASTDTQYF. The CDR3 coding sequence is TGTGCCAGCAGCGCGAGAAAGACTAGCGGGGCTAGCACAGATACGCAGTATTTT.

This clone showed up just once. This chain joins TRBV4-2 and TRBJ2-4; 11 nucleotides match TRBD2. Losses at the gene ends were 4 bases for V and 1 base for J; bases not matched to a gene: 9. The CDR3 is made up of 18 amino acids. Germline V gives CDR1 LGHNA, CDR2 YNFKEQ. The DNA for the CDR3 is TGTGCCAGCAGCCCGGGACTAGCGGCCAGGGGGGCCAAAAACATTCAGTACTTC. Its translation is CASSPGLAARGAKNIQYF.

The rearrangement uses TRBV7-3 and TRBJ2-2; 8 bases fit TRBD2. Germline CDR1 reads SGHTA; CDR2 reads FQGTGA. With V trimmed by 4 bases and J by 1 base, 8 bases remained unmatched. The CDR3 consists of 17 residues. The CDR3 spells CASSSRGGPLNTGELFF. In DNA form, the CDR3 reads TGTGCCAGCAGCTCTCGCGGGGGGCCTCTGAACACCGGGGAGCTGTTTTTT. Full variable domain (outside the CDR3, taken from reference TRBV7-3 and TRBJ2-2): GAGVSQTPSNKVTEKGKYVELRCDPISGHTALYWYRQSLGQGPEFLIYFQGTGAADDSGLPNDRFFAVRPEGSVSTLKIQRTERGDSAVYLCASSSRGGPLNTGELFFGEGSRLTVL.

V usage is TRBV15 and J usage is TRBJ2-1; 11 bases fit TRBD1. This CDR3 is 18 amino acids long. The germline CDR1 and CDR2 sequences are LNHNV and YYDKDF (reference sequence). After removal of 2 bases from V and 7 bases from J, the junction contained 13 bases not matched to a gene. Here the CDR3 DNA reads TGTGCCACCAGCAGACACCGGGGGACAGGGGGAATAGGGAATGAGCAGTTCTTC. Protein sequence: CATSRHRGTGGIGNEQFF.

This CDR3 reads CASSHPGRNNEQFF. Written as DNA, the CDR3 is TGCGCCAGCAGCCATCCGGGACGGAACAATGAGCAGTTCTTC. V is TRBV4-1 and J is TRBJ2-1, with D perhaps being TRBD1 or TRBD2 (5 bases each). CDR3 length: 14 amino acids. CDR1 is MGHRA and CDR2 is YSYEKL in the germline V gene. With 3 bases removed from V and 5 bases from J, the gap between germline ends came to 11 bases.

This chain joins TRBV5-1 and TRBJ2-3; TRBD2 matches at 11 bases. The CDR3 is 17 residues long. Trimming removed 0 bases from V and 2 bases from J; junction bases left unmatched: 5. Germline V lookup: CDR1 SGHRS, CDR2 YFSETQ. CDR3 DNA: TGCGCCAGCAGCTTGGGCGCTAGCGGGAGGCTCACAGATACGCAGTATTTT. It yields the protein CASSLGASGRLTDTQYF. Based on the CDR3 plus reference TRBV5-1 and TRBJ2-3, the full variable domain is KAGVTQTPRYLIKTRGQQVTLSCSPISGHRSVSWYQQTPGQGLQFLFEYFSETQRNKGNFPGRFSGRQFSNSRSEMNVSTLELGDSALYLCASSLGASGRLTDTQYFGPGTRLTVL.

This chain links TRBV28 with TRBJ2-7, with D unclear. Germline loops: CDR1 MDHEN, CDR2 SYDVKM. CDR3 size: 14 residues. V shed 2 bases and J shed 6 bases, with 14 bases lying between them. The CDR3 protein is CASSLGSNMREQYF. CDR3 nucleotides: TGTGCCAGCAGTTTAGGGTCAAACATGCGCGAGCAGTACTTC. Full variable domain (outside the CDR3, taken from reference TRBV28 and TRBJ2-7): DVKVTQSSRYLVKRTGEKVFLECVQDMDHENMFWYRQDPGLGLRLIYFSYDVKMKEKGDIPEGYSVSREKKERFSLILESASTNQTSMYLCASSLGSNMREQYFGPGTRLTVT.

CDR3 amino acids: CASSSAGWDNEQFF. In DNA, the CDR3 is TGTGCCAGCAGCTCAGCGGGATGGGATAATGAGCAGTTCTTC. The chain recombines TRBV7-8 with TRBJ2-1, with TRBD2 matching over 7 bases. CDR3 size: 14 residues. The germline gives CDR1 SGHVS, CDR2 FQNEAQ. With V trimmed by 4 bases and J by 7 bases, 7 bases remained unmatched.

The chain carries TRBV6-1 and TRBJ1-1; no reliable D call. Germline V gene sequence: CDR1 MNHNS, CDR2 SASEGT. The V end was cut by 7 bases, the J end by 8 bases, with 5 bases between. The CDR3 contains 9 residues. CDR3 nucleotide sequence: TGTGCCAGCATTGGAGAAGCTTTCTTT. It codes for CASIGEAFF.

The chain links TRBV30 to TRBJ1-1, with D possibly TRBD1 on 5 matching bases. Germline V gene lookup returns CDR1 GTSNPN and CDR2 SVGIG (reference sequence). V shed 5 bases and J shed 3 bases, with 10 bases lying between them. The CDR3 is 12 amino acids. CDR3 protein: CAWGTSDTEAFF. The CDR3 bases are TGTGCCTGGGGGACCTCGGACACTGAAGCTTTCTTT. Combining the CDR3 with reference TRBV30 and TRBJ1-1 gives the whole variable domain SQTIHQWPATLVQPVGSPLSLECTVEGTSNPNLYWYRQAAGRGLQLLFYSVGIGQISSEVPQNLSASRPQDRQFILSSKKLLLSDSGFYLCAWGTSDTEAFFGQGTRLTVV.

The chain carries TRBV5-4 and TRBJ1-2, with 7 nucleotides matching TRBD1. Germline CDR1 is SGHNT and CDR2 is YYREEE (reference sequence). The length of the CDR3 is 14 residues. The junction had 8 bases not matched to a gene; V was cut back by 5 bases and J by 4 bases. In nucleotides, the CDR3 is TGTGCCAGCAGTTTGAGAGGGGGCCTCTATGGCTACACCTTC. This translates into CASSLRGGLYGYTF. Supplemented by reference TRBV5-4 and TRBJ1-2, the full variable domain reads ETGVTQSPTHLIKTRGQQVTLRCSSQSGHNTVSWYQQALGQGPQFIFQYYREEENGRGNFPPRFSGLQFPNYSSELNVNALELDDSALYLCASSLRGGLYGYTFGSGTRLTVV.

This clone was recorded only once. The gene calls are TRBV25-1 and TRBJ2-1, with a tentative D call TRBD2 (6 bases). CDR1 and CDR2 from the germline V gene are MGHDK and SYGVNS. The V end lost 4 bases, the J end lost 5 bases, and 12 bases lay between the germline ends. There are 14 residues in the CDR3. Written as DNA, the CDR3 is TGTGCCAGCAGTGGGGTAGCGGCAGACAATGAGCAGTTCTTC. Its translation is CASSGVAADNEQFF.

DNA of the CDR3: TGTGCCAGCAACTTCAATGGGGATGAAGGCGAGCAGTACTTC. Translated, it gives CASNFNGDEGEQYF. This chain connects TRBV9 to TRBJ2-7; D call uncertain. This CDR3 is built from 14 residues. V dropped 6 bases and J dropped 6 bases, with 19 bases sitting between them. Germline CDR1 and CDR2: SGDLS and YYNGEE.